The 11 T cell receptor beta chains reported below all come from one sample, sequenced in a study of T cells in Graves' hyperthyroidism and ophthalmopathy. What was amplified from RNA transcripts were TCR beta CDR3 regions. HTBI primers drove first-round RT-PCR of the TCR CDR3. MiXCR, applied by TCRdb to the multiplex PCR reads, yields one record per CDR3 protein. The repertoire holds 650,000 to 750,000 distinct CDR3 sequences, 12% to 15% seen once, with about 9.4% in the top ten. The sequenced material came from blood. These TCRs come from a young woman with Graves' hyperthyroidism.

This chain connects TRBV7-2 to TRBJ2-2; 9 bases line up with TRBD2. The CDR3 is 14 amino acids. From germline, CDR1 is SGHTA and CDR2 FQGNSA. The J segment lost 11 bases and the V segment lost 5 bases, leaving 9 bases of the junction unmatched. CDR3 sequence reads: CASSPFGGGGELFF. CDR3 coding DNA: TGTGCCAGCAGCCCGTTCGGCGGGGGGGGAGAGCTGTTTTTT.

This clonotype was counted at least ten times. This chain uses TRBV10-3 with TRBJ1-1, with 8 positions matching TRBD1. The CDR3 consists of 16 residues. Germline CDR1 reads ENHRY; CDR2 reads SYGVKD. Trimming cost V 10 bases and J 0 bases; bases outside gene matches: 13. The CDR3: CATRLQDRALNTEAFF. The DNA of the CDR3 is TGTGCCACAAGACTTCAGGACAGGGCTCTGAACACTGAAGCTTTCTTT.

The table lists this clonotype with many counts. The chain uses TRBV6-1 and TRBJ1-2; D gene unclear. The CDR3 sequence is 15 residues long. Germline V gives CDR1 MNHNS, CDR2 SASEGT. V shed 5 bases and J shed 1 base, with 14 bases lying between them. CDR3: CASSRDSGSNYGYTF. The DNA for the CDR3 is TGTGCCAGCAGTAGGGATAGTGGCAGTAACTATGGCTACACCTTC.

In its sample, this clonotype was seen many times. The V gene is TRBV7-2, the J gene TRBJ2-7; D is possibly TRBD2 (5 bases). This CDR3 has 15 amino acids. V dropped 3 bases and J dropped 4 bases, with 16 bases sitting between them. Germline-derived CDR1 and CDR2 are SGHTA and FQGNSA. The CDR3 nucleotides are TGTGCCAGCAGCTTCCTAGCAAAGAACATGTACGAGCAGTACTTC. It is translated as CASSFLAKNMYEQYF.

In its sample, this clonotype was seen many times. The genes are TRBV6-2 or TRBV6-3 and TRBJ2-1; the match to TRBD2 covers 12 bases. Trimming cost V 4 bases and J 5 bases; bases outside gene matches: 12. This CDR3 spans 18 amino acids. Germline CDR1 reads MNHEY; CDR2 reads SVGEGT. The CDR3 loop is CASSFTPLAGGVDNEQFF. DNA for the CDR3: TGTGCCAGCAGTTTTACCCCCCTAGCGGGAGGGGTGGACAATGAGCAGTTCTTC.

This clonotype came up a few times. The chain uses TRBV3-1 and TRBJ2-3, with D possibly TRBD1 on 5 matching bases. This CDR3 comprises 13 residues. Germline V gene sequence: CDR1 LGHDT, CDR2 YNNKEL (reference sequence). Trimming took 3 bases from V and 4 from J, leaving 8 bases between them. CDR3 sequence reads: CASSQAGPDTQYF. The CDR3 coding sequence is TGTGCCAGCAGCCAGGCAGGGCCAGATACGCAGTATTTT.

To note about this clonotype: At one of its ends the junction is not consistent with the germline gene, which may arise from a read error. This chain connects TRBV3-1 to TRBJ1-5; D is uncertain. The length of the CDR3 is 14 residues. Germline values: CDR1 LGHDT, CDR2 YNNKEL (reference sequence). The CDR3: CAGSLGSSNQPQHF. DNA for the CDR3: TGTGCCGGCAGCCTCGGCAGCTCCAATCAGCCCCAGCATTTT. Full variable domain (remainder filled in from reference TRBV3-1 and TRBJ1-5): DTAVSQTPKYLVTQMGNDKSIKCEQNLGHDTMYWYKQDSKKFLKIMFSYNNKELIINETVPNRFSPKSPDKAHLNLHINSLELGDSAVYFCAGSLGSSNQPQHFGDGTRLSIL.

This clonotype has a handful of counts. The rearrangement joins TRBV15 to TRBJ2-1, with TRBD2 identical over 7 bases. V lost 5 bases and J lost 4; bases outside the gene matches: 8. This CDR3 contains 15 residues. Germline values: CDR1 LNHNV, CDR2 YYDKDF (reference sequence). The CDR3 spells CATSSGTIDYNEQFF. Written as DNA, the CDR3 is TGTGCCACCAGCTCCGGGACTATAGATTACAATGAGCAGTTCTTC.

The J gene is TRBJ2-7, the V gene TRBV5-1, with D perhaps assigned TRBD1 or TRBD2 (5 bases each). V dropped 2 bases and J dropped 6 bases, with 12 bases sitting between them. Germline CDR1 SGHRS, CDR2 YFSETQ. CDR3 length: 13 residues. CDR3 in DNA: TGCGCCAGCAGCTTATCAGGGACGCCCGAGCAGTACTTC. This gives the protein CASSLSGTPEQYF.

The rearrangement uses TRBV7-9 and TRBJ2-1; 11 positions agree with TRBD1. Germline CDR1 reads SEHNR; CDR2 reads FQNEAQ (reference sequence). The ends lost 3 bases at V and 8 bases at J; junction bases unmatched: 9. The CDR3 runs 16 residues. The CDR3 reads CASSLGYGQGAYEQFF. CDR3 sequence (DNA): TGTGCCAGCAGCTTGGGGTACGGACAGGGGGCGTATGAGCAGTTCTTC.

The chain recombines TRBV6-5 with TRBJ1-1; 10 nucleotides line up with TRBD1. CDR1 and CDR2 (germline): MNHEY, SVGAGI. CDR3 size: 14 residues. The V segment lost 4 bases and the J segment 6 bases; nucleotides outside the gene matches: 5. The CDR3 DNA reads TGTGCCAGCAGTTGGGGACAGGGGCCACCTGAAGCTTTCTTT. This codes for CASSWGQGPPEAFF.